The 29 T cell receptor beta chains reported below all come from one sample, sequenced in a study of identifying expanded T cells in peripheral blood. Data came from immunoSEQ multiplex PCR; TCRdb stores just in-frame clones and leaves some out. The table records approximately 75,000 clones, about nine tenths of them present only once. Sequencing input: blood. These receptors were taken from a person aged 18 to 75 in good health.

The genes are TRBV7-2 and TRBJ2-3; TRBD2 matches 9 bases. The germline V gene has CDR1 SGHTA and CDR2 FQGNSA. The CDR3 contains 16 residues. J lost 3 bases, V lost 6 bases, and 10 bases had no gene match. The CDR3 reads CASSFLAGEGTDTQYF. CDR3 sequence (DNA): TGTGCCAGCAGTTTTTTAGCGGGAGAGGGGACAGATACGCAGTATTTT.

The chain joins TRBV6-1 to TRBJ1-1; D not resolved. The CDR3 has 13 residues. Germline V gene data show CDR1 as MNHNS and CDR2 as SASEGT. V was trimmed by 0 bases and J by 3 bases, leaving 5 bases between them. The CDR3 DNA reads TGTGCCAGCAGTGAAGCAAGGGACACTGAAGCTTTCTTT. Amino acids: CASSEARDTEAFF.

V gene TRBV28 combines with J gene TRBJ1-2, with TRBD1 as a possible D gene (6 bases). Germline-derived CDR1 and CDR2 are MDHEN and SYDVKM. V lost 6 bases and J 3 bases, leaving 14 bases between the germline ends. This CDR3 comprises 14 residues. CDR3 loop: CASSPGHLHYGYTF. CDR3 coding DNA: TGTGCCAGCAGCCCGGGACACCTACACTATGGCTACACCTTC.

The rearrangement links TRBV5-1 to TRBJ1-2; 8 positions match TRBD1. The J segment lost 7 bases and the V segment lost 2 bases, leaving 4 bases of the junction unmatched. The CDR3 contains 13 residues. Per the germline V gene, CDR1 is SGHRS and CDR2 is YFSETQ. CDR3 nucleotides: TGCGCCAGCAGCTTCCCAGGGGGCTCTGGCTACACCTTC. Translating it yields CASSFPGGSGYTF. The complete variable domain, with remaining parts taken from reference TRBV5-1 and TRBJ1-2, reads KAGVTQTPRYLIKTRGQQVTLSCSPISGHRSVSWYQQTPGQGLQFLFEYFSETQRNKGNFPGRFSGRQFSNSRSEMNVSTLELGDSALYLCASSFPGGSGYTFGSGTRLTVV.

This clone was observed a handful of times. This rearrangement joins TRBV11-3 to TRBJ2-7, with D maybe TRBD1 (6 bases). The CDR3 has 13 residues. The V end was cut by 4 bases, the J end by 3 bases, with 10 bases between. Looked up from germline, CDR1 is SGHNT and CDR2 is YENEEA. The CDR3 reads CASSYGQHYEQYF. The CDR3 DNA reads TGTGCCAGCAGCTACGGACAGCACTACGAGCAGTACTTC.

The V and J genes are TRBV7-9 and TRBJ2-7; 7 bases map to TRBD2. The germline gives CDR1 SEHNR, CDR2 FQNEAQ (reference sequence). The trim removed 4 bases at V and 3 bases at J, leaving 0 bases unmatched. The CDR3 extends over 12 amino acids. DNA for the CDR3: TGTGCCAGCAGCTGGACTAGCTACGAGCAGTACTTC. This codes for CASSWTSYEQYF.

V and J are TRBV10-3 and TRBJ2-5; unclear D gene. Trimming stripped 4 bases from V and 5 bases from J, with 5 bases between. The CDR3 covers 11 residues. CDR1 and CDR2 (germline): ENHRY, SYGVKD. CDR3 loop: CAISVGETQYF. The DNA of the CDR3 is TGTGCCATCAGTGTGGGGGAGACCCAGTACTTC.

The chain carries TRBV28 and TRBJ2-1; D may be TRBD2 (5 bases). The CDR3 contains 12 residues. Trimming removed 4 bases at V and 7 bases at J, with 8 bases between. Germline V CDR1 and CDR2: MDHEN, SYDVKM. The CDR3 DNA sequence: TGTGCCAGCAGTTATAGGAGGAATGAGCAGTTCTTC. Translating gives CASSYRRNEQFF. Full variable domain (outside the CDR3, taken from reference TRBV28 and TRBJ2-1): DVKVTQSSRYLVKRTGEKVFLECVQDMDHENMFWYRQDPGLGLRLIYFSYDVKMKEKGDIPEGYSVSREKKERFSLILESASTNQTSMYLCASSYRRNEQFFGPGTRLTVL.

V is TRBV7-2 and J is TRBJ2-1; D may correspond to TRBD1 or TRBD2 (6 bases each). The CDR3 loop spans 15 amino acids. Per germline, CDR1 SGHTA and CDR2 FQGNSA. Trimming took off 1 base at V and 4 bases at J, with 11 bases between the two ends. DNA of the CDR3: TGTGCCAGCAGCTTAGAAAAGGGGGGTTACAATGAGCAGTTCTTC. Its translation: CASSLEKGGYNEQFF. The full variable domain, rest sourced from reference TRBV7-2 and TRBJ2-1, is GAGVSQSPSNKVTEKGKDVELRCDPISGHTALYWYRQSLGQGLEFLIYFQGNSAPDKSGLPSDRFSAERTGGSVSTLTIQRTQQEDSAVYLCASSLEKGGYNEQFFGPGTRLTVL.

The chain has TRBV28 and TRBJ2-1, with 10 bases lining up with TRBD2. V lost 2 bases to trimming and J lost 7 bases; unmatched junction nucleotides: 8. The CDR3 length is 16 residues. The germline gives CDR1 MDHEN, CDR2 SYDVKM. The CDR3 region is CASSLGTSDYGNEQFF. CDR3 bases: TGTGCCAGCAGTTTAGGGACTAGCGACTATGGGAATGAGCAGTTCTTC.

V usage is TRBV6-1 and J usage is TRBJ1-4; 10 positions match TRBD1. Trimming took 7 bases from V and 8 from J; bases not matched to a gene: 7. The CDR3 runs 14 residues. CDR1 and CDR2 (germline): MNHNS, SASEGT. CDR3 protein: CASTDRGLGEKLFF. The CDR3 DNA reads as TGTGCCAGCACTGACAGGGGGCTGGGAGAAAAACTGTTTTTT.

The chain joins TRBV11-2 to TRBJ2-7, with 12 positions matching TRBD1. In germline, CDR1 is SGHAT, CDR2 FQNNGV. The CDR3 spans 18 residues. The trim removed 2 bases at V and 6 bases at J, leaving 14 bases unmatched. This CDR3 reads CASSLFRDRGLYTAEQYF. CDR3 DNA: TGTGCCAGCAGCTTATTCCGGGACAGGGGGCTTTACACGGCCGAGCAGTACTTC.

This chain connects TRBV28 to TRBJ2-5; TRBD1 agrees at 10 bases. Per the germline V gene, CDR1 is MDHEN and CDR2 is SYDVKM. The CDR3 covers 17 residues. V lost 4 bases and J lost 3; bases outside the gene matches: 11. CDR3 nucleotides: TGTGCCAGCAGTTATCCGACGACAGGGGGCGCAGAAGAGACCCAGTACTTC. Protein: CASSYPTTGGAEETQYF.

J is TRBJ1-2 and V is TRBV18; D remains ambiguous. Germline V lookup: CDR1 KGHSH, CDR2 LQKENI. The V and J ends lost 3 bases and 4 bases respectively, with 15 bases between them. The CDR3 consists of 15 residues. CDR3 nucleotide sequence: TGTGCCAGCTCACCTAGACGGATAGTCTCCTATGGCTACACCTTC. It translates to CASSPRRIVSYGYTF.

This chain links TRBV11-2 with TRBJ2-2; D remains unclear. Germline loops: CDR1 SGHAT, CDR2 FQNNGV. V was cut by 5 bases and J by 2 bases, with 6 bases left in between. CDR3 length equals 13 residues. The DNA of the CDR3 is TGTGCCAGCAGCCTTTACAACACCGGGGAGCTGTTTTTT. Its protein product is CASSLYNTGELFF.

The chain joins TRBV27 to TRBJ1-2; TRBD1 might be the D (5 bases). CDR3 size: 23 residues. V shed 1 base and J shed 4 bases, with 37 bases lying between them. Germline values: CDR1 MNHEY, CDR2 SMNVEV (reference sequence). The CDR3 bases are TGTGCCAGCAGTTTATTACGAGGGGAATGGGTCCCTAACTTTGGCCGTAAATTCTATGGCTACACCTTC. It yields the protein CASSLLRGEWVPNFGRKFYGYTF.

The CDR3 reads CASSLAGSQETQYF. The CDR3 nucleotides read TGTGCCAGCAGCTTAGCGGGGAGCCAAGAGACCCAGTACTTC. The V and J genes are TRBV11-3 and TRBJ2-5; a weak D match, TRBD2 (5 bases). Trimming pared 1 base from V and 1 base from J, leaving 7 bases between. The length of the CDR3 is 14 residues. Per germline, CDR1 SGHNT and CDR2 YENEEA.

The chain carries TRBV19 and TRBJ2-5; 8 bases agree with TRBD2. The CDR3 is 15 amino acids. The V gene end was trimmed by 7 bases and the J gene end by 5 bases; junction bases not matched to a gene: 12. Germline V CDR1 and CDR2: LNHDA, SQIVND (reference sequence). CDR3: CASIASGGPVETQYF. Written as DNA, the CDR3 is TGTGCCAGTATTGCCTCGGGAGGGCCGGTGGAGACCCAGTACTTC.

The rearrangement joins TRBV27 to TRBJ1-2; 7 bases line up with TRBD1. The CDR3 sequence is 13 residues long. Germline V gene data show CDR1 as MNHEY and CDR2 as SMNVEV (reference sequence). Losses at the gene ends were 2 bases for V and 7 bases for J; bases not matched to a gene: 4. Here the CDR3 DNA reads TGTGCCAGCAGTTTAGGCAGGGGGGGTGGCTACACCTTC. It specifies CASSLGRGGGYTF.

The chain links TRBV11-2 to TRBJ1-5; D remains ambiguous. Trimming took off 5 bases at V and 0 bases at J, with 8 bases between the two ends. From germline, CDR1 is SGHAT and CDR2 FQNNGV. The CDR3 length is 14 residues. CDR3 in DNA: TGTGCCAGCAGCCCAGGAAATAGCAATCAGCCCCAGCATTTT. This codes for CASSPGNSNQPQHF.

CDR3 protein: CASSLAGQSYEQYF. The CDR3 DNA follows: TGTGCCAGCAGCTTAGCGGGACAGAGCTACGAGCAGTACTTC. V is TRBV7-6 and J is TRBJ2-7; TRBD1 agrees at 7 bases. Germline V CDR1 and CDR2: SGHVS, FNYEAQ. CDR3 length: 14 residues. V lost 0 bases to trimming and J lost 3 bases; unmatched junction nucleotides: 2.

This CDR3 reads CASSLRDRNTEAFF. The CDR3 DNA reads TGTGCCAGCAGCTTGCGGGACAGGAACACTGAAGCTTTCTTT. The chain uses TRBV11-2 and TRBJ1-1, with 7 bases identical to TRBD1. V gave up 3 bases and J gave up 1 base; unmatched junction bases: 2. Per germline, CDR1 SGHAT and CDR2 FQNNGV. This CDR3 has 14 amino acids.

The CDR3 is CASSTGGADTEAFF. In nucleotides, the CDR3 is TGTGCCAGCTCCACCGGGGGCGCGGACACTGAAGCTTTCTTT. The chain joins TRBV9 to TRBJ1-1; possibly TRBD1 for D (6 bases). Germline V gene sequence: CDR1 SGDLS, CDR2 YYNGEE. CDR3 length: 14 residues. The V gene lost 7 bases and the J gene lost 3 bases, with 16 bases spanning the gap.

The chain uses TRBV28 and TRBJ2-5; 8 nucleotides match TRBD1. The junction had 6 bases not matched to a gene; V was cut back by 2 bases and J by 7 bases. The CDR3 runs to 14 residues. CDR1 MDHEN and CDR2 SYDVKM come from the germline V gene. CDR3 sequence (DNA): TGTGCCAGCAGTTTAGGGGGACAGGCAGGGACCCAGTACTTC. The encoded protein is CASSLGGQAGTQYF.

This clone was counted once. One end of the junction fails to match germline, which may point to a read error. This rearrangement joins TRBV23-1 to TRBJ2-3; maybe TRBD1 (6 bases). TRBV23-1 is recorded as an ORF, its role being uncertain. The CDR3 length is 14 residues. The CDR3 loop reads CASSKGENTNTQYF. The CDR3 DNA reads TGCGCCAGCTCAAAGGGGGAAAACACAAATACGCAGTATTTT.

J is TRBJ1-1 and V is TRBV7-2, with TRBD1 identical over 11 bases. V gave up 5 bases and J gave up 10 bases; unmatched junction bases: 15. The CDR3 has 16 residues. Germline CDR1 is SGHTA and CDR2 is FQGNSA. The CDR3 DNA sequence: TGTGCCAGCAGCCCGGGACCGAGGACAGGGGGCGTCGGAGCTTTCTTT. Translation: CASSPGPRTGGVGAFF.

The chain employs TRBV6-5 and TRBJ1-2; D is ambiguous. Between the trimmed V and J ends, which lost 7 bases and 4 bases, there was a span of 10 bases. CDR1 is MNHEY, CDR2 SVGAGI, per germline. CDR3 size: 12 residues. CDR3 DNA: TGTGCCAGCACCCTCAACATCTATGGCTACACCTTC. Residues: CASTLNIYGYTF.

As concerns this clone: A read error may account for a junction end that differs from germline. This chain connects TRBV28 to TRBJ2-7; 10 bases line up with TRBD2. Germline-derived CDR1 and CDR2 are MDHEN and SYDVKM. The CDR3 spans 12 residues. CDR3 nucleotides: TGTGCCAGCAATGTGGGGACTAGCGCCCCCGCATTC. Its translation: CASNVGTSAPAF.

The chain uses TRBV19 and TRBJ2-1; D is possibly TRBD1 or TRBD2 (5 bases each). Germline loops: CDR1 LNHDA, CDR2 SQIVND (reference sequence). The germline V and J ends were trimmed by 4 bases and 7 bases, with 23 bases remaining between them. This CDR3 contains 17 residues. The CDR3 spells CASSNPTGIGWGNEQFF. The DNA for the CDR3 is TGTGCCAGTAGTAACCCAACAGGAATAGGCTGGGGGAATGAGCAGTTCTTC.